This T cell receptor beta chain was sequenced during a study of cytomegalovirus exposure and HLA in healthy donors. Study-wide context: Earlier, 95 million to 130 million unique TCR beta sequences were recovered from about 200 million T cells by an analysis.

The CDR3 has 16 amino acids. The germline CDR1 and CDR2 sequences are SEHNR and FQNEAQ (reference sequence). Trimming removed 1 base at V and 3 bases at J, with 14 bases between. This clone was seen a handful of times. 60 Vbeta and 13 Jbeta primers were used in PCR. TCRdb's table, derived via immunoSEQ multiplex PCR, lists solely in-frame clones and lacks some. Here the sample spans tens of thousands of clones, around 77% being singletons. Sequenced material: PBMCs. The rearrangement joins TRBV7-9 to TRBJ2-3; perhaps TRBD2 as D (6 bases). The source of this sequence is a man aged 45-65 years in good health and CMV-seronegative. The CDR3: CASSLEYAGSTDTQYF. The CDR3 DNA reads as TGTGCCAGCAGCTTAGAGTACGCCGGGAGTACAGATACGCAGTATTTT.